Below, 29 T cell receptor beta chains from the same sample are listed, as sequenced in a study of human thymus T cells. Thymic resections from corrective heart surgery supplied the tissue. The data were produced by immunoSEQ multiplex PCR, yet TCRdb's version contains in-frame clones alone and is incomplete. The sample includes tens of thousands of clones, approximately 95% seen only once; the top ten take around 0.034%. The material sequenced was thymus tissue. All receptors come from a girl under two years old with a congenital heart defect but otherwise immunologically healthy.

This clone was seen once. The gene calls are TRBV5-1 and TRBJ2-5, with 8 bases matching TRBD1. Trimming took 0 bases from V and 4 from J; bases not matched to a gene: 11. Germline-derived CDR1 and CDR2 are SGHRS and YFSETQ. This CDR3 is 17 amino acids long. The CDR3 reads CASSLELALRGRETQYF. CDR3 nucleotide sequence: TGCGCCAGCAGCTTGGAACTCGCCCTCAGGGGGCGAGAGACCCAGTACTTC. Filled out from reference TRBV5-1 and TRBJ2-5, the complete variable domain reads KAGVTQTPRYLIKTRGQQVTLSCSPISGHRSVSWYQQTPGQGLQFLFEYFSETQRNKGNFPGRFSGRQFSNSRSEMNVSTLELGDSALYLCASSLELALRGRETQYFGPGTRLLVL.

V gene TRBV19 combines with J gene TRBJ2-5, with a tentative D call TRBD1 (5 bases). The CDR3 length is 13 residues. Germline CDR1 reads LNHDA; CDR2 reads SQIVND (reference sequence). V shed 7 bases and J shed 7 bases, with 16 bases lying between them. CDR3 residues: CASNVSPRGTQYF. The CDR3 DNA is TGTGCCAGTAACGTGAGCCCAAGGGGGACCCAGTACTTC.

The chain links TRBV28 to TRBJ2-1; 9 bases are a match to TRBD2. Losses at the gene ends were 3 bases for V and 5 bases for J; bases not matched to a gene: 2. Germline V gene data show CDR1 as MDHEN and CDR2 as SYDVKM. CDR3 length: 14 residues. The CDR3 region is CASSFSSGDNEQFF. The CDR3 nucleotides are TGTGCCAGCAGTTTCTCTAGCGGGGACAATGAGCAGTTCTTC.

This clone was counted once. The V call is TRBV6-5, the J call TRBJ1-5, with D tentatively TRBD1 (6 bases). The CDR3 extends over 15 amino acids. V lost 4 bases and J lost 11, with 21 bases in between. In germline, CDR1 is MNHEY, CDR2 SVGAGI. The CDR3, as DNA: TGTGCCAGCAGTTTCGGACAGACGAACCTTGCGGCCCAGCATTTT. Translating it yields CASSFGQTNLAAQHF.

V is TRBV29-1 and J is TRBJ1-2; no reliable D call. The V end lost 1 base, the J end lost 1 base, and 28 bases lay between the germline ends. Germline assignment: CDR1 SQVTM and CDR2 ANQGSEA. CDR3 size: 20 residues. In DNA form, the CDR3 reads TGCAGCGTTGAAGTCACCACCCATGACTCTCTTTTACCCAATAACTATGGCTACACCTTC. This encodes CSVEVTTHDSLLPNNYGYTF.

The table lists this clone with a count of one. V usage is TRBV5-1 and J usage is TRBJ2-5; TRBD1 matches 7 bases. The trim removed 2 bases at V and 0 bases at J, leaving 13 bases unmatched. The germline CDR1 and CDR2 sequences are SGHRS and YFSETQ. This CDR3 contains 18 residues. CDR3 in DNA: TGCGCCAGCAGCTTACGTATCAACGGACAGGTCTACCAAGAGACCCAGTACTTC. Its translation: CASSLRINGQVYQETQYF.

This clone was observed once. The chain recombines TRBV4-1 with TRBJ2-5, with 7 bases fitting TRBD2. This CDR3 is built from 16 residues. Germline CDR1 reads MGHRA; CDR2 reads YSYEKL. V dropped 4 bases and J dropped 2; count of bases not matched to a gene: 10. The CDR3 nucleotides are TGCGCCAGCAGCCGGCTACCGGGACTACCTCAAGAGACCCAGTACTTC. It is translated as CASSRLPGLPQETQYF.

This rearrangement joins TRBV6-4 to TRBJ2-2; D may be TRBD1 (5 bases). The CDR3 runs to 16 residues. The V end was cut by 0 bases, the J end by 5 bases, with 13 bases between. Per germline, CDR1 MRHNA and CDR2 SNTAGT. The CDR3 coding sequence is TGTGCCAGCAGTGACTCGAGTAGGGGAAGAACCGGGGAGCTGTTTTTT. As protein: CASSDSSRGRTGELFF.

The rearrangement links TRBV4-2 to TRBJ1-4, with a tentative D call TRBD1 (6 bases). Looked up from germline, CDR1 is LGHNA and CDR2 is YNFKEQ. This CDR3 has 14 residues. Trimming pared 5 bases from V and 8 bases from J, leaving 15 bases between. The chain's CDR3 is CASSLARGREKLFF. In DNA, the CDR3 is TGTGCCAGCAGCTTAGCCAGGGGAAGAGAAAAACTGTTTTTT.

The chain's CDR3 is CASSFSSSGRNAFWEGEETQYF. The CDR3 DNA reads TGTGCCAGCAGTTTCTCTTCTAGCGGGAGGAACGCCTTTTGGGAGGGGGAAGAGACCCAGTACTTC. The chain recombines TRBV28 with TRBJ2-5; 11 nucleotides agree with TRBD2. The germline gives CDR1 MDHEN, CDR2 SYDVKM. This CDR3 region has 22 residues. V gave up 3 bases and J gave up 3 bases; unmatched junction bases: 24.

The chain has TRBV10-2 and TRBJ2-1; the D gene is possibly TRBD2 (5 bases). The CDR3 sequence is 16 residues long. V was pared by 0 bases and J by 2 bases, with 11 bases between. The germline gives CDR1 WSHSY, CDR2 SAAADI. The chain's CDR3 is CASSESGLAAYNEQFF. Written as DNA, the CDR3 is TGCGCCAGCAGTGAGTCAGGGCTAGCTGCCTACAATGAGCAGTTCTTC.

This chain uses TRBV19 with TRBJ1-1; D unclear. V was cut by 6 bases and J by 1 base, with 3 bases left in between. Germline V CDR1 and CDR2: LNHDA, SQIVND (reference sequence). The CDR3 totals 11 residues. This CDR3 is CASRENTEAFF. DNA of the CDR3: TGTGCCAGTAGGGAGAACACTGAAGCTTTCTTT.

The chain employs TRBV18 and TRBJ2-5; TRBD1 or TRBD2 may be the D gene (5 bases each). This CDR3 comprises 21 residues. Per germline, CDR1 KGHSH and CDR2 LQKENI. Trimming shortened V by 2 bases and J by 0 bases, and 28 bases separated the two germline ends. CDR3 coding DNA: TGTGCCAGCTCACCAGAGGAGAAGAGGGAGACAGATGGGCCGTACCAAGAGACCCAGTACTTC. It is translated as CASSPEEKRETDGPYQETQYF.

This clone was recorded once. The gene calls are TRBV27 and TRBJ2-5, with 12 bases that match TRBD2. CDR1 and CDR2 from the germline V gene are MNHEY and SMNVEV (reference sequence). Trimming took 10 bases from V and 7 from J; bases not matched to a gene: 7. The CDR3 consists of 13 residues. In DNA, the CDR3 is TGTGCCACCCGGACTAGCGGGATCGGGACCCAGTACTTC. This gives the protein CATRTSGIGTQYF.

The chain combines TRBV20-1 with TRBJ2-7; no reliable D call. This CDR3 contains 11 residues. Trimming removed 4 bases at V and 2 bases at J, with 6 bases between. Germline V gene data show CDR1 as DFQATT and CDR2 as SNEGSKA (reference sequence). In DNA form, the CDR3 reads TGCAGTGCTACTCGAGCCTACGAGCAGTACTTC. This translates into CSATRAYEQYF.

This rearrangement joins TRBV7-9 to TRBJ2-7, with a possible D match to TRBD1 (6 bases). Germline CDR1 reads SEHNR; CDR2 reads FQNEAQ (reference sequence). The V end lost 3 bases, the J end lost 5 bases, and 8 bases lay between the germline ends. This CDR3 is built from 12 residues. CDR3 nucleotide sequence: TGTGCCAGCAGCTTGGGGGCGCACGAGCAGTACTTC. Protein: CASSLGAHEQYF.

This clone was seen a single time. This rearrangement joins TRBV5-6 to TRBJ1-2; unclear D gene. CDR1 and CDR2 (germline): SGHDT, YYEEEE. The CDR3 is made up of 12 amino acids. Trimming removed 2 bases from V and 7 bases from J, with 9 bases in between. The CDR3 bases are TGTGCCAGCAGCTTCGGACTCTTTGGCTACACCTTC. This gives the protein CASSFGLFGYTF.

V is TRBV23-1 and J is TRBJ1-5, with no clear D. TRBV23-1 is an ORF for which the function is uncertain. V was shortened by 0 bases and J by 3 bases, with 9 bases between the two germline ends. The CDR3 is made up of 15 amino acids. For the CDR3, the DNA is TGCGCCAGCAGTCAATCTGGACGGATCAATCAGCCCCAGCATTTT. It specifies CASSQSGRINQPQHF.

The rearrangement links TRBV10-2 to TRBJ2-1; 11 bases fit TRBD2. Germline values: CDR1 WSHSY, CDR2 SAAADI. V was clipped by 6 bases and J by 9 bases; unmatched bases: 4. The CDR3 extends over 13 amino acids. The CDR3 spells CASRTSGNGEQFF. CDR3 nucleotide sequence: TGCGCCAGCAGGACTAGCGGGAATGGTGAGCAGTTCTTC.

The chain joins TRBV6-4 to TRBJ2-1; tentatively, D is TRBD1 (5 bases). The V end was cut by 6 bases, the J end by 4 bases, with 16 bases between. The germline gives CDR1 MRHNA, CDR2 SNTAGT. CDR3 length: 15 amino acids. CDR3 region: CASSQQPDRYNEQFF. The DNA of the CDR3 is TGTGCCAGCAGCCAACAACCTGACAGATACAATGAGCAGTTCTTC.

The rearrangement joins TRBV4-1 to TRBJ2-7; 7 bases map to TRBD2. With 0 bases clipped from V and 0 bases from J, the junction kept 8 bases outside the gene matches. The CDR3 contains 17 residues. Germline V gene sequence: CDR1 MGHRA, CDR2 YSYEKL. The chain's CDR3 is CASSQDGLAEASYEQYF. In DNA, the CDR3 is TGCGCCAGCAGCCAAGATGGCCTAGCGGAAGCCTCCTACGAGCAGTACTTC.

In this sample, this clone turned up once. CDR3 protein: CSVEKGGRAEAFF. CDR3 bases: TGCAGCGTTGAAAAAGGGGGGAGGGCTGAAGCTTTCTTT. J is TRBJ1-1 and V is TRBV29-1; maybe TRBD1 (6 bases). Trimming cost V 2 bases and J 6 bases, with 13 bases left between them. The CDR3 loop spans 13 amino acids. In germline, CDR1 is SQVTM, CDR2 ANQGSEA.

The chain is built from TRBV7-2 and TRBJ2-1; 9 bases agree with TRBD2. This CDR3 region has 19 residues. Unmatched junction bases numbered 14, after V lost 4 bases and J lost 1 base. Germline CDR1 SGHTA, CDR2 FQGNSA. CDR3 in DNA: TGTGCCAGCAGCTCAGATGGACCTAGCGGGATGGAGTCCTACAATGAGCAGTTCTTC. Protein product: CASSSDGPSGMESYNEQFF. Using reference TRBV7-2 and TRBJ2-1 for the parts outside the CDR3, the full variable domain is GAGVSQSPSNKVTEKGKDVELRCDPISGHTALYWYRQSLGQGLEFLIYFQGNSAPDKSGLPSDRFSAERTGGSVSTLTIQRTQQEDSAVYLCASSSDGPSGMESYNEQFFGPGTRLTVL.

The genes are TRBV4-2 and TRBJ2-1, with D perhaps matching TRBD2 (6 bases). CDR3 size: 16 residues. Germline V gives CDR1 LGHNA, CDR2 YNFKEQ. V was clipped by 0 bases and J by 4 bases, with 13 bases between them. CDR3 sequence reads: CASSQDPREAYNEQFF. CDR3 in DNA: TGTGCCAGCAGCCAAGATCCGAGGGAGGCTTACAATGAGCAGTTCTTC.

V usage is TRBV19 and J usage is TRBJ2-3; D is unclear. V lost 6 bases to trimming and J lost 3 bases, with 13 bases between them. CDR1 is LNHDA and CDR2 is SQIVND in the germline V gene (reference sequence). This CDR3 is built from 14 residues. In DNA, the CDR3 is TGTGCCAGTAGCGGGCCCCCTGCTACAGATACGCAGTATTTT. It is translated as CASSGPPATDTQYF.

The chain joins TRBV10-3 to TRBJ1-5; 9 bases line up with TRBD1. V lost 10 bases, J lost 2 bases, and 12 bases stayed unmatched. The CDR3 loop spans 16 amino acids. The V gene's germline CDR1 is ENHRY and CDR2 SYGVKD. The CDR3 DNA follows: TGTGCCACCAACCGGGACAGGGTGAAAGGCAATCAGCCCCAGCATTTT. It yields the protein CATNRDRVKGNQPQHF.

The chain has TRBV6-7 and TRBJ1-1; TRBD1 matches at 7 bases. TRBV6-7 is given ORF status, its function remaining uncertain. CDR3 size: 17 residues. After removal of 0 bases from V and 1 base from J, the junction contained 8 bases not matched to a gene. CDR3 DNA: TGTGCCAGCAGTTACTCCCCCACCGGGACAGCGAACACTGAAGCTTTCTTT. The encoded protein is CASSYSPTGTANTEAFF.

This clone was observed a single time. Relative to the germline gene, one junction end is altered; a read error may explain this. The gene calls are TRBV6-1 and TRBJ2-4; D tentatively reads TRBD1 or TRBD2 (6 bases each). Germline assignment: CDR1 MNHNS and CDR2 SASEGT. The CDR3 runs to 12 residues. In DNA form, the CDR3 reads TGTGCCAGCAGTGAGGACCCTAGGGGGGTGGACTTC. Amino acid sequence: CASSEDPRGVDF.

The chain has TRBV5-1 and TRBJ2-1, with TRBD2 identical over 14 bases. The CDR3 runs 20 residues. V lost 0 bases, J lost 5 bases, and 13 bases stayed unmatched. Germline values: CDR1 SGHRS, CDR2 YFSETQ. The CDR3 spells CASSLGTGTSGSKEDNEQFF. Here the CDR3 DNA reads TGCGCCAGCAGCTTGGGGACCGGGACTAGCGGGAGCAAGGAAGACAATGAGCAGTTCTTC.